The 14 T cell receptor beta chains below were found in one sample sequenced in a study of shared clonotypes between healthy human individuals. Measured with immunoSEQ multiplex PCR; TCRdb has only the in-frame clones, and not every one. Altogether 2,500,000 or so clones are present, about 92% being singletons, with the ten largest covering 0.11% to 0.15%. Sequencing was performed on naive CD4+ T cells sorted from blood. Subset given: CD45RA+ positively selected. The receptors here all came from a man aged 18 to 29 in good health.

The CDR3 DNA reads as TGTGCCAGCAGTGTAATTGGTGTCCTCGATTCTAATGAGCAGTTCTTC. It codes for CASSVIGVLDSNEQFF. This chain connects TRBV28 to TRBJ2-1, with unresolved D. CDR1 is MDHEN, CDR2 SYDVKM, per germline. The CDR3 extends over 16 amino acids. Trimming removed 5 bases from V and 7 bases from J, with 21 bases in between.

About this clone itself: The sample has other DNA sequences that encode this CDR3 too. This rearrangement joins TRBV6-5 to TRBJ1-2, with 7 bases aligning to TRBD1. This CDR3 is built from 13 residues. The ends lost 5 bases at V and 4 bases at J; junction bases unmatched: 4. Per the germline V gene, CDR1 is MNHEY and CDR2 is SVGAGI. The CDR3 DNA is TGTGCCAGCAGTCGACAGGGAGCCTATGGCTACACCTTC. Protein sequence: CASSRQGAYGYTF.

This rearrangement joins TRBV5-1 to TRBJ2-2; 11 nucleotides align to TRBD2. The V and J ends lost 1 base and 4 bases, in that order; junction bases with no gene match: 3. This CDR3 is 16 amino acids long. From germline, CDR1 is SGHRS and CDR2 YFSETQ. The CDR3 coding sequence is TGCGCCAGCAGCTTGTTGACTAGCGGGGCCACCGGGGAGCTGTTTTTT. It translates to CASSLLTSGATGELFF.

The genes are TRBV7-2 and TRBJ1-6; tentatively, D is TRBD1 (5 bases). V was trimmed by 5 bases and J by 11 bases, leaving 19 bases between them. CDR3 length: 15 amino acids. The germline gives CDR1 SGHTA, CDR2 FQGNSA. DNA for the CDR3: TGTGCCAGCAGCCCCGGGGGGGTTCCTAACCCACCCCTCCACTTT. Protein sequence: CASSPGGVPNPPLHF.

J is TRBJ2-7 and V is TRBV19, with 10 bases aligning to TRBD1. V lost 5 bases and J lost 5; bases outside the gene matches: 6. The CDR3 covers 14 residues. Germline V lookup: CDR1 LNHDA, CDR2 SQIVND (reference sequence). CDR3 in amino acids: CASSLGQGRDEQYF. The DNA of the CDR3 is TGTGCCAGTAGTCTGGGACAGGGGCGGGACGAGCAGTACTTC.

The chain combines TRBV2 with TRBJ2-7; D gene ambiguous. V was pared by 4 bases and J by 6 bases, with 13 bases between. The CDR3 covers 13 residues. CDR1 is SNHLY, CDR2 FYNNEI, per germline. CDR3 loop: CASSATPSGEQYF. CDR3 nucleotide sequence: TGTGCCAGCAGTGCGACCCCGTCTGGCGAGCAGTACTTC. Full variable domain (outside the CDR3, taken from reference TRBV2 and TRBJ2-7): EPEVTQTPSHQVTQMGQEVILRCVPISNHLYFYWYRQILGQKVEFLVSFYNNEISEKSEIFDDQFSVERPDGSNFTLKIRSTKLEDSAMYFCASSATPSGEQYFGPGTRLTVT.

V usage is TRBV5-4 and J usage is TRBJ1-1; TRBD1 matches at 7 bases. This CDR3 has 15 amino acids. J lost 11 bases, V lost 2 bases, and 15 bases had no gene match. The germline V gene has CDR1 SGHNT and CDR2 YYREEE (reference sequence). The chain's CDR3 is CASSFPEGGGGVAFF. The CDR3 DNA sequence: TGTGCCAGCAGCTTCCCTGAAGGGGGCGGAGGGGTCGCTTTCTTT.

The chain uses TRBV18 and TRBJ1-1; TRBD1 matches 8 bases. V gave up 0 bases and J gave up 4 bases; unmatched junction bases: 7. The CDR3 totals 16 residues. Germline V gives CDR1 KGHSH, CDR2 LQKENI. CDR3 in amino acids: CASSPPTGGGGTEAFF. As DNA, the CDR3 is TGTGCCAGCTCACCACCTACAGGGGGTGGAGGCACTGAAGCTTTCTTT.

The CDR3 loop is CASSGQGLSNTEAFF. The CDR3 nucleotides are TGTGCCAGCAGTGGACAGGGCCTTTCTAATACTGAAGCTTTCTTT. This sequence joins TRBV2 and TRBJ1-1, with 7 bases aligning to TRBD1. The CDR3 contains 15 residues. With V trimmed by 4 bases and J by 5 bases, 10 bases remained unmatched. The germline CDR1 and CDR2 sequences are SNHLY and FYNNEI. Full variable domain (outside the CDR3, taken from reference TRBV2 and TRBJ1-1): EPEVTQTPSHQVTQMGQEVILRCVPISNHLYFYWYRQILGQKVEFLVSFYNNEISEKSEIFDDQFSVERPDGSNFTLKIRSTKLEDSAMYFCASSGQGLSNTEAFFGQGTRLTVV.

The genes are TRBV7-2 and TRBJ2-1, with TRBD2 identical over 7 bases. This CDR3 is 15 amino acids long. Trimming cost V 0 bases and J 6 bases; bases outside gene matches: 5. Germline CDR1 and CDR2: SGHTA and FQGNSA. CDR3 in amino acids: CASSLAGRSGNEQFF. In DNA, the CDR3 is TGTGCCAGCAGCTTAGCCGGGAGGAGCGGCAATGAGCAGTTCTTC.

This chain connects TRBV13 to TRBJ1-1, with D possibly TRBD1 on 5 matching bases. This CDR3 contains 15 residues. V was cut by 3 bases and J by 1 base, with 12 bases left in between. From germline, CDR1 is PRHDT and CDR2 FYEKMQ (reference sequence). CDR3 residues: CASSFGRGRNTEAFF. The CDR3 region has the DNA TGTGCCAGCAGCTTTGGGAGGGGCCGGAACACTGAAGCTTTCTTT.

On this clone itself: This sample also contains other DNA sequences that code for the same CDR3. The rearrangement joins TRBV5-4 to TRBJ1-1; TRBD1 agrees at 9 bases. V was pared by 4 bases and J by 1 base, with 5 bases of the junction left unmatched. Germline CDR1 SGHNT, CDR2 YYREEE (reference sequence). The length of the CDR3 is 15 residues. The CDR3 nucleotides read TGTGCCAGCAGCCCCAGACAGGGGGAGAACACTGAAGCTTTCTTT. This gives the protein CASSPRQGENTEAFF.

The V and J genes are TRBV30 and TRBJ1-4; the match to TRBD1 covers 8 bases. Unmatched junction bases numbered 2, after V lost 0 bases and J lost 5 bases. CDR1 and CDR2 from the germline V gene are GTSNPN and SVGIG (reference sequence). The CDR3 spans 14 residues. The DNA for the CDR3 is TGTGCCTGGAGTGTATACAGGGGGAATGAAAAACTGTTTTTT. Protein sequence: CAWSVYRGNEKLFF. Filled out from reference TRBV30 and TRBJ1-4, the complete variable domain reads SQTIHQWPATLVQPVGSPLSLECTVEGTSNPNLYWYRQAAGRGLQLLFYSVGIGQISSEVPQNLSASRPQDRQFILSSKKLLLSDSGFYLCAWSVYRGNEKLFFGSGTQLSVL.

The chain recombines TRBV7-6 with TRBJ2-3; D not certain. Trimming shortened V by 1 base and J by 2 bases, and 10 bases separated the two germline ends. The CDR3 has 15 residues. The germline gives CDR1 SGHVS, CDR2 FNYEAQ. CDR3 residues: CASSLVPKITDTQYF. CDR3 nucleotide sequence: TGTGCCAGCAGCTTAGTTCCCAAAATCACAGATACGCAGTATTTT.